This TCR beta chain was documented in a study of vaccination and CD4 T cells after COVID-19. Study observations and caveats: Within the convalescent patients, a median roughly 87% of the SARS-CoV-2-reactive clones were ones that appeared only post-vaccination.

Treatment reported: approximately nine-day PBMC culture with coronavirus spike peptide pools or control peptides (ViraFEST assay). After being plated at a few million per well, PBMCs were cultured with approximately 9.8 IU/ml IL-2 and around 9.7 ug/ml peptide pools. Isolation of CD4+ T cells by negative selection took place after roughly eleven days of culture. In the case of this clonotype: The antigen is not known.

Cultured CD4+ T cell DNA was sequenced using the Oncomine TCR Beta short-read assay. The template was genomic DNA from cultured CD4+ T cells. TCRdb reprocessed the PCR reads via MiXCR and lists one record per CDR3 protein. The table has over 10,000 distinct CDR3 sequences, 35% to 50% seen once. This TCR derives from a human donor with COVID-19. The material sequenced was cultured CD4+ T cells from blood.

CDR3 bases: TGTGCCAGCAGTGAGAGGGGGACTAGCGGGGCCACAGATACGCAGTATTTT. It encodes CASSERGTSGATDTQYF. The V and J genes are TRBV2 and TRBJ2-3; TRBD2 aligns across 13 bases. The CDR3 spans 17 residues. The ends lost 3 bases at V and 2 bases at J; junction bases unmatched: 5. Germline V gene lookup returns CDR1 SNHLY and CDR2 FYNNEI. Variable domain in full (rest from reference TRBV2 and TRBJ2-3): EPEVTQTPSHQVTQMGQEVILRCVPISNHLYFYWYRQILGQKVEFLVSFYNNEISEKSEIFDDQFSVERPDGSNFTLKIRSTKLEDSAMYFCASSERGTSGATDTQYFGPGTRLTVL.